This entry features one T cell receptor (beta chain) sequence. Its antigen remains unknown. A 5'RACE template switching approach incorporating UMIs was used to make TCR beta cDNA. Following a re-call of the 5' RACE reads, TCRdb has one entry per CDR3 protein and lacks DNA. This repertoire includes 130,000 to 150,000 distinct CDR3 sequences. This sample is drawn from a study of T cells expressing NK-cell markers. About the research overall: Most of the eight sequenced donors were HCMV-seropositive; one was seronegative.

Study conclusions and caveats: The study did not resolve the HCMV specificity of expanded NKG2C+ T cell clones.

Germline V gene sequence: CDR1 MGHRA, CDR2 YSYEKL. CDR3 length equals 16 residues. The receptor was derived from a man in his late teens or twenties in good health. The sample was blood T cells: a sorted CD56 or NKG2C T cell subset, CD4+ or CD8+ T cells, or bulk PBMC T cells (not recorded which). The chain joins TRBV4-1 to TRBJ2-3; the TCRdb D gene call, TRBD2, has no DNA to confirm it. The CDR3 spells CASSQPPSGVTDTQYF.